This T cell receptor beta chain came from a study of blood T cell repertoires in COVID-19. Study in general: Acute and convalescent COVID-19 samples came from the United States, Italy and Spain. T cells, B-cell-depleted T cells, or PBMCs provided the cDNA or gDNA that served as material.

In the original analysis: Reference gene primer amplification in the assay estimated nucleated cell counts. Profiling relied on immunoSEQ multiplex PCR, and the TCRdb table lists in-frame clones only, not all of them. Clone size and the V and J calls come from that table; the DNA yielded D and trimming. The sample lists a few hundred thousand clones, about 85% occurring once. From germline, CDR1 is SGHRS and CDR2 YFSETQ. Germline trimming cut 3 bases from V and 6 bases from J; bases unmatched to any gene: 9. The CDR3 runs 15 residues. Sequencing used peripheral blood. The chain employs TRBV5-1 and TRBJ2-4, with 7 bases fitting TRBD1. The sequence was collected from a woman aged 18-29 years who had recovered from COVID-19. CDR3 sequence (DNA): TGCGCCAGCAGCTCCGCCGCCACAGGGGTAAACATTCAGTACTTC. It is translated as CASSSAATGVNIQYF.